The 28 T cell receptor beta chains presented below share a single source sample, sequenced in a study of shared clonotypes between healthy human individuals. Produced via immunoSEQ multiplex PCR; TCRdb's table is partial and in-frame only. The sample records roughly 2,500,000 clones, approximately 93% being singletons. The source material was naive CD4+ T cells from PBMCs. This sample's subset: CD45RA+ positively selected. These receptors all stem from a man younger than 30 in good health. Some clones in this sample may be carry-over from other donors' samples.

Comments on this clone: A junction boundary mismatches the germline segment, possibly from a read error. This chain uses TRBV2 with TRBJ2-5, with 7 bases aligning to TRBD1. This CDR3 region has 12 residues. From germline, CDR1 is SNHLY and CDR2 FYNNEI. The CDR3 loop is CASTRDSNPWHF. CDR3 nucleotides: TGTGCCAGCACCCGGGACAGCAACCCTTGGCACTTC. The entire variable domain, with the rest obtained from reference TRBV2 and TRBJ2-5, is as follows: EPEVTQTPSHQVTQMGQEVILRCVPISNHLYFYWYRQILGQKVEFLVSFYNNEISEKSEIFDDQFSVERPDGSNFTLKIRSTKLEDSAMYFCASTRDSNPWHFGPGTRLLVL.

V gene TRBV6-5 combines with J gene TRBJ1-2; TRBD1 might be the D (6 bases). The V end was cut by 2 bases, the J end by 8 bases, with 15 bases between. The germline V gene encodes CDR1 MNHEY and CDR2 SVGAGI. This CDR3 is 14 amino acids long. DNA for the CDR3: TGTGCCAGCAGTTACGATGCAGGGGTCGGCGGCTACACCTTC. Translation gives CASSYDAGVGGYTF.

The V call is TRBV6-5, the J call TRBJ2-1; 11 bases are shared with TRBD1. V gave up 0 bases and J gave up 2 bases; unmatched junction bases: 0. The germline CDR1 and CDR2 sequences are MNHEY and SVGAGI. This CDR3 has 16 residues. Written as DNA, the CDR3 is TGTGCCAGCAGTTACTCGGGACAGGGGGCCTACAATGAGCAGTTCTTC. This gives the protein CASSYSGQGAYNEQFF.

The chain uses TRBV2 and TRBJ1-5; no reliable D call. The germline gives CDR1 SNHLY, CDR2 FYNNEI. CDR3 length: 13 residues. Between the trimmed V and J ends, which lost 10 bases and 1 base, there was a span of 11 bases. Here the CDR3 reads CATSLGSNQPQHF. CDR3 DNA: TGTGCCACTTCCCTGGGGAGCAATCAGCCCCAGCATTTT.

This clone was observed once. This rearrangement joins TRBV7-2 to TRBJ2-5; 9 bases map to TRBD1. The junction had 8 bases not matched to a gene; V was cut back by 5 bases and J by 1 base. This CDR3 is built from 16 residues. Germline CDR1 SGHTA, CDR2 FQGNSA. Written as DNA, the CDR3 is TGTGCCAGCAGCCGTAACAGGGGGCTCCCCCAAGAGACCCAGTACTTC. Translated, it gives CASSRNRGLPQETQYF.

The V gene is TRBV7-3, the J gene TRBJ2-3; maybe TRBD1 (6 bases). The CDR3 spans 15 residues. V gave up 2 bases and J gave up 0 bases, with 9 bases separating them. Germline V gene lookup returns CDR1 SGHTA and CDR2 FQGTGA. The CDR3 reads CASSLVGASTDTQYF. The CDR3 nucleotides are TGTGCCAGCAGCTTAGTGGGGGCTAGCACAGATACGCAGTATTTT.

The CDR3 spells CASSQDGGRDREQYF. CDR3 bases: TGTGCCAGCAGCCAAGATGGCGGCAGGGACCGCGAGCAGTACTTC. The chain employs TRBV4-2 and TRBJ2-7; D may match TRBD1 or TRBD2 (5 bases each). The V gene's germline CDR1 is LGHNA and CDR2 YNFKEQ. The CDR3 consists of 15 residues. V lost 0 bases and J 6 bases, leaving 15 bases between the germline ends.

The genes are TRBV5-1 and TRBJ2-1, with 9 bases fitting TRBD1. The CDR3 loop spans 15 amino acids. V lost 0 bases, J lost 7 bases, and 5 bases stayed unmatched. CDR1 is SGHRS and CDR2 is YFSETQ in the germline V gene. The CDR3 DNA reads as TGCGCCAGCAGCTTGGTGACAGGGGGTGGGAATGAGCAGTTCTTC. This gives the protein CASSLVTGGGNEQFF.

The chain employs TRBV6-5 and TRBJ1-6; D is perhaps TRBD1 (6 bases). Germline values: CDR1 MNHEY, CDR2 SVGAGI. The CDR3 totals 14 residues. V was pared by 6 bases and J by 6 bases, with 12 bases between. The CDR3 region is CASRSTGLNSPLHF. CDR3 in DNA: TGTGCCAGCAGGTCGACAGGTCTTAATTCACCCCTCCACTTT.

J is TRBJ2-5 and V is TRBV7-2; D ambiguous. Trimming removed 3 bases at V and 5 bases at J, with 13 bases between. The CDR3 contains 14 residues. The V gene's germline CDR1 is SGHTA and CDR2 FQGNSA. The chain's CDR3 is CASSFGSQAETQYF. Here the CDR3 DNA reads TGTGCCAGCAGCTTTGGCAGTCAGGCGGAGACCCAGTACTTC.

The CDR3 sequence: CATDGFNQPQHF. The CDR3 nucleotides are TGTGCCACGGACGGTTTCAATCAGCCCCAGCATTTT. The chain combines TRBV28 with TRBJ1-5; D is unresolved. The ends were cut back, 10 bases at V and 3 bases at J, with 10 bases in the middle. The CDR3 contains 12 residues. Germline assignment: CDR1 MDHEN and CDR2 SYDVKM.

This clone appeared a single time. The chain combines TRBV29-1 with TRBJ2-7; D possibly matches TRBD1 or TRBD2 (6 bases each). Germline CDR1 reads SQVTM; CDR2 reads ANQGSEA. The CDR3 has 14 amino acids. Trimming took 4 bases from V and 2 from J, leaving 15 bases between them. The CDR3 DNA is TGCAGCGTTGCCGGAGGTAGGGGGGCCTACGAGCAGTACTTC. This sequence encodes CSVAGGRGAYEQYF.

V gene TRBV5-5 combines with J gene TRBJ1-1; TRBD1 matches at 8 bases. The V segment lost 2 bases and the J segment 0 bases; nucleotides outside the gene matches: 3. The CDR3 is made up of 15 amino acids. Germline V gene sequence: CDR1 SGHKS, CDR2 YYEKEE (reference sequence). The CDR3, as DNA: TGTGCCAGCAGCTTCGGACAGGGCATGAACACTGAAGCTTTCTTT. This codes for CASSFGQGMNTEAFF.

The chain combines TRBV28 with TRBJ1-5, with 8 bases matching TRBD1. The junction had 20 bases not matched to a gene; V was cut back by 6 bases and J by 7 bases. The V gene's germline CDR1 is MDHEN and CDR2 SYDVKM. This CDR3 comprises 18 residues. CDR3 region: CASSVPGGRGPLGQPQHF. The CDR3, as DNA: TGTGCCAGCAGCGTTCCGGGGGGCAGGGGGCCGTTGGGACAGCCCCAGCATTTT.

The chain is built from TRBV10-3 and TRBJ2-1; D possibly matches TRBD1 or TRBD2 (5 bases each). V was clipped by 10 bases and J by 6 bases, with 19 bases between them. The CDR3 loop spans 14 amino acids. The germline gives CDR1 ENHRY, CDR2 SYGVKD. CDR3 region: CAKTGTSRFNEQFF. The DNA for the CDR3 is TGTGCCAAGACTGGGACCTCACGATTCAATGAGCAGTTCTTC.

This sequence joins TRBV4-1 and TRBJ2-2, with D unclear. The CDR3 sequence is 16 residues long. Germline V CDR1 and CDR2: MGHRA, YSYEKL. V was trimmed by 2 bases and J by 1 base, leaving 11 bases between them. The CDR3 sequence is CASSQSSAGNTGELFF. The CDR3 nucleotides are TGCGCCAGCAGCCAAAGCTCAGCAGGGAACACCGGGGAGCTGTTTTTT.

Note on this clone: Other nucleotide sequences from this sample produce the same CDR3. The chain uses TRBV5-1 and TRBJ2-7; 7 nucleotides line up with TRBD1. The CDR3 spans 13 residues. V dropped 3 bases and J dropped 1; count of bases not matched to a gene: 1. Germline-derived CDR1 and CDR2 are SGHRS and YFSETQ. CDR3 protein: CASSWDSSYEQYF. CDR3 in DNA: TGCGCCAGCAGCTGGGACAGTTCCTACGAGCAGTACTTC.

This sequence joins TRBV19 and TRBJ2-7; the match to TRBD1 covers 12 bases. There are 15 residues in the CDR3. The germline V gene has CDR1 LNHDA and CDR2 SQIVND (reference sequence). Losses at the gene ends were 3 bases for V and 5 bases for J; bases not matched to a gene: 5. Here the CDR3 reads CASSIGDRGLHEQYF. The CDR3 DNA sequence: TGTGCCAGTAGTATTGGGGACAGGGGGCTCCACGAGCAGTACTTC.

The CDR3 DNA reads TGTGCCACTGACAGGGATGGCACAGATACGCAGTATTTT. Amino acid sequence: CATDRDGTDTQYF. V usage is TRBV28 and J usage is TRBJ2-3, with 7 nucleotides matching TRBD1. Germline CDR1 and CDR2: MDHEN and SYDVKM. The CDR3 totals 13 residues. The V segment lost 10 bases and the J segment 1 base; nucleotides outside the gene matches: 5. The whole variable domain, filled in from reference TRBV28 and TRBJ2-3, reads DVKVTQSSRYLVKRTGEKVFLECVQDMDHENMFWYRQDPGLGLRLIYFSYDVKMKEKGDIPEGYSVSREKKERFSLILESASTNQTSMYLCATDRDGTDTQYFGPGTRLTVL.

The genes are TRBV19 and TRBJ2-5, with 10 bases lining up with TRBD1. Per germline, CDR1 LNHDA and CDR2 SQIVND (reference sequence). The V segment lost 6 bases and the J segment 2 bases; nucleotides outside the gene matches: 9. The CDR3 loop spans 16 amino acids. DNA for the CDR3: TGTGCCAGTAGAAACCCGGGACAGGGGTCTCAAGAGACCCAGTACTTC. Protein: CASRNPGQGSQETQYF.

The chain is built from TRBV5-1 and TRBJ2-5, with D perhaps being TRBD1 or TRBD2 (5 bases each). CDR3 length equals 15 residues. The germline gives CDR1 SGHRS, CDR2 YFSETQ. V gave up 6 bases and J gave up 3 bases, with 18 bases separating them. The CDR3 reads CASTWDPRVEETQYF. Written as DNA, the CDR3 is TGCGCCAGCACATGGGACCCCAGGGTAGAAGAGACCCAGTACTTC. The complete variable domain, with remaining parts taken from reference TRBV5-1 and TRBJ2-5, reads KAGVTQTPRYLIKTRGQQVTLSCSPISGHRSVSWYQQTPGQGLQFLFEYFSETQRNKGNFPGRFSGRQFSNSRSEMNVSTLELGDSALYLCASTWDPRVEETQYFGPGTRLLVL.

The rearrangement links TRBV5-4 to TRBJ2-5; no definite D call. Germline V lookup: CDR1 SGHNT, CDR2 YYREEE (reference sequence). This CDR3 spans 15 amino acids. The ends were cut back, 1 base at V and 2 bases at J, with 12 bases in the middle. CDR3 sequence: CASSLPWAKQETQYF. The CDR3, as DNA: TGTGCCAGCAGCTTGCCGTGGGCTAAGCAAGAGACCCAGTACTTC. Full variable domain (outside the CDR3, taken from reference TRBV5-4 and TRBJ2-5): ETGVTQSPTHLIKTRGQQVTLRCSSQSGHNTVSWYQQALGQGPQFIFQYYREEENGRGNFPPRFSGLQFPNYSSELNVNALELDDSALYLCASSLPWAKQETQYFGPGTRLLVL.

The genes are TRBV5-4 and TRBJ1-6, with 7 bases lining up with TRBD1. There are 15 residues in the CDR3. V gave up 4 bases and J gave up 7 bases; unmatched junction bases: 8. The germline CDR1 and CDR2 sequences are SGHNT and YYREEE (reference sequence). The CDR3 spells CASSRRQGTNSPLHF. CDR3 DNA sequence: TGTGCCAGCAGCCGACGACAGGGTACGAATTCACCCCTCCACTTT.

The V gene is TRBV28, the J gene TRBJ1-2, with 9 nucleotides matching TRBD1. The germline CDR1 and CDR2 sequences are MDHEN and SYDVKM. V lost 1 base, J lost 8 bases, and 14 bases stayed unmatched. This CDR3 is 17 amino acids long. The CDR3 bases are TGTGCCAGCAGTTTATTGTCCGGACAGGGGTCGCCGGGAGGCTACACCTTC. This sequence encodes CASSLLSGQGSPGGYTF.

The chain couples TRBV30 to TRBJ2-1; perhaps TRBD1 as D (5 bases). Germline CDR1 reads GTSNPN; CDR2 reads SVGIG (reference sequence). V lost 0 bases and J lost 12, with 12 bases in between. The CDR3 has 12 residues. CDR3 coding DNA: TGTGCCTGGAGTGTACGGCAGGGTGGGCAGTTCTTC. Translation gives CAWSVRQGGQFF.

The rearrangement links TRBV7-9 to TRBJ1-2; D is ambiguous. The germline V and J ends were trimmed by 4 bases and 4 bases, with 13 bases remaining between them. Germline CDR1 reads SEHNR; CDR2 reads FQNEAQ (reference sequence). There are 14 residues in the CDR3. This CDR3 reads CASSSETQRYGYTF. The CDR3 nucleotides read TGTGCCAGCAGCTCAGAGACACAACGCTATGGCTACACCTTC.

As concerns this clone: The sample contains more than one DNA sequence encoding this CDR3. The CDR3 DNA follows: TGTGCCAGCAGTCCGGCGGGGGGTGAGTACGAGCAGTACTTC. Amino acids: CASSPAGGEYEQYF. This chain links TRBV4-2 with TRBJ2-7; 8 bases line up with TRBD2. Germline V gives CDR1 LGHNA, CDR2 YNFKEQ. Trimming cost V 6 bases and J 4 bases; bases outside gene matches: 8. The CDR3 has 14 residues.

This chain links TRBV28 with TRBJ1-4, with unresolved D. Between the trimmed V and J ends, which lost 9 bases and 7 bases, there was a span of 12 bases. The germline V gene has CDR1 MDHEN and CDR2 SYDVKM. This CDR3 is 12 amino acids long. DNA for the CDR3: TGTGCCAGTAGGGCAACCGCTGAAAAACTGTTTTTT. Translation gives CASRATAEKLFF.